These 30 T cell receptor beta chains came from one sample sequenced in a study of T cells expressing NK-cell markers. With the 5' RACE reads reprocessed, TCRdb shows one record per CDR3 protein and no DNA. The sample features roughly 450,000 distinct CDR3 sequences, with around 1.4% in its top ten. Sequencing was done on a sample of blood T cells: a sorted CD56 or NKG2C T cell subset, CD4+ or CD8+ T cells, or bulk PBMC T cells (not recorded which). These receptors came from a woman aged 45-65 years in good health.

This sequence joins TRBV5-1 and TRBJ2-2; TCRdb returns TRBD1, unconfirmable since there is no DNA. Germline CDR1 reads SGHRS; CDR2 reads YFSETQ. The CDR3 spans 13 residues. CDR3 sequence reads: CASSLEGAGELFF. Looking up the rest from reference TRBV5-1 and TRBJ2-2 gives the full variable domain: KAGVTQTPRYLIKTRGQQVTLSCSPISGHRSVSWYQQTPGQGLQFLFEYFSETQRNKGNFPGRFSGRQFSNSRSEMNVSTLELGDSALYLCASSLEGAGELFFGEGSRLTVL.

The V and J genes are TRBV27 and TRBJ1-1; TCRdb's D gene call, TRBD1, goes unchecked for lack of DNA. Germline CDR1 is MNHEY and CDR2 is SMNVEV (reference sequence). This CDR3 spans 14 amino acids. CDR3 protein: CASSRDRVVSEAFF.

The genes are TRBV10-1 and TRBJ2-5; TCRdb proposes TRBD1, but this gene call is untestable without DNA. CDR1 WNHNN and CDR2 SYGVQD come from the germline V gene (reference sequence). This CDR3 has 13 residues. This chain's CDR3 is CASSETPAETQYF.

This rearrangement joins TRBV2 to TRBJ2-7; TCRdb calls TRBD2, which cannot be checked without DNA. The CDR3 loop spans 15 amino acids. From germline, CDR1 is SNHLY and CDR2 FYNNEI. The CDR3 spells CASKGRWSASYEQYF.

V is TRBV6-5 and J is TRBJ2-5; TCRdb selects TRBD1, and the lack of DNA leaves this call unchecked. CDR3 size: 16 residues. The V gene's germline CDR1 is MNHEY and CDR2 SVGAGI. CDR3 protein: CASSLEFQGAGETQYF.

The chain couples TRBV20-1 to TRBJ2-1. CDR1 DFQATT and CDR2 SNEGSKA come from the germline V gene (reference sequence). The CDR3 spans 11 residues. This CDR3 is CSARVSWEQFF.

The V and J genes are TRBV6-1 and TRBJ2-3. The CDR3 is made up of 11 amino acids. Germline assignment: CDR1 MNHNS and CDR2 SASEGT. This CDR3 is CATTRTDTQYF.

The chain couples TRBV2 to TRBJ2-2; the D call of TRBD1 rests on TCRdb alone, since no DNA is present to check it. Germline lookup yields CDR1 SNHLY and CDR2 FYNNEI. The CDR3 runs 11 residues. The CDR3 sequence is CASRGDGELFF.

The chain recombines TRBV4-1 with TRBJ2-2; TCRdb reports TRBD1, a call that lacks DNA to check it against. CDR1 MGHRA and CDR2 YSYEKL come from the germline V gene. The CDR3 length is 19 residues. The chain's CDR3 is CASSQNPPGRWTNTGELFF.

The chain links TRBV3-1 to TRBJ2-1. This CDR3 comprises 16 residues. Germline CDR1 reads LGHDT; CDR2 reads YNNKEL (reference sequence). CDR3 sequence: CASSQGRLSSYNEQFF.

The V call is TRBV11-2, the J call TRBJ2-1; TCRdb's assignment of TRBD2 cannot be checked, as there is no DNA. Germline V gene lookup returns CDR1 SGHAT and CDR2 FQNNGV. The length of the CDR3 is 12 residues. CDR3 sequence reads: CAGSQLREKQFF. Full variable domain (remainder filled in from reference TRBV11-2 and TRBJ2-1): EAGVAQSPRYKIIEKRQSVAFWCNPISGHATLYWYQQILGQGPKLLIQFQNNGVVDDSQLPKDRFSAERLKGVDSTLKIQPAKLEDSAVYLCAGSQLREKQFFGPGTRLTVL.

The CDR3 reads CASSRDSHTGELFF. V is TRBV7-2 and J is TRBJ2-2; the D call from TCRdb, TRBD1, cannot be confirmed without DNA. The CDR3 length is 14 residues. Germline V gives CDR1 SGHTA, CDR2 FQGNSA.

This chain joins TRBV2 and TRBJ2-1; TCRdb gives TRBD1 as the D gene, but with no DNA this cannot be confirmed. CDR1 is SNHLY, CDR2 FYNNEI, per germline. CDR3 length equals 13 residues. The CDR3: CASRLGTNNEQFF.

This chain joins TRBV6-1 and TRBJ2-1; TCRdb's D call, TRBD1, is unchecked because there is no DNA. Per the germline V gene, CDR1 is MNHNS and CDR2 is SASEGT. The CDR3 totals 13 residues. The CDR3: CASSPLTLGEQFF.

The chain is built from TRBV7-3 and TRBJ1-2. Germline V CDR1 and CDR2: SGHTA, FQGTGA. The CDR3 extends over 13 amino acids. CDR3 amino acids: CASSLTGERGYTF.

The V call is TRBV5-6, the J call TRBJ2-4. The germline gives CDR1 SGHDT, CDR2 YYEEEE. The CDR3 extends over 17 amino acids. The CDR3 spells CASSFRRPSIDKNIQYF.

The chain combines TRBV20-1 with TRBJ2-1. Germline V gene lookup returns CDR1 DFQATT and CDR2 SNEGSKA (reference sequence). CDR3 length: 12 amino acids. CDR3 sequence: CSGDRSHNEQFF.

This chain joins TRBV6-1 and TRBJ2-1; TCRdb gives TRBD2 as the D gene, but with no DNA this cannot be confirmed. The CDR3 is 14 residues long. In germline, CDR1 is MNHNS, CDR2 SASEGT. CDR3: CASSEISGRNEQFF.

The J gene is TRBJ2-2, the V gene TRBV24-1; the D gene TCRdb calls, TRBD1, cannot be checked with no DNA. This CDR3 is built from 15 residues. Germline-derived CDR1 and CDR2 are KGHDR and SFDVKD. Here the CDR3 reads CATSEGRVATGELFF.

CDR3 in amino acids: CASTQRRTERETQYF. The rearrangement links TRBV7-8 to TRBJ2-5; TCRdb gives TRBD2 as the D gene, but with no DNA this cannot be confirmed. The CDR3 totals 15 residues. The germline V gene encodes CDR1 SGHVS and CDR2 FQNEAQ.

The chain couples TRBV7-9 to TRBJ2-1; TCRdb indicates TRBD2, and absent DNA this call remains unverified. Germline values: CDR1 SEHNR, CDR2 FQNEAQ (reference sequence). CDR3 size: 15 residues. CDR3 sequence: CASSLREKRFSEQFF.

The J gene is TRBJ1-6, the V gene TRBV5-6; TCRdb names TRBD1, which stays unverified in the absence of DNA. This CDR3 is built from 14 residues. In germline, CDR1 is SGHDT, CDR2 YYEEEE. CDR3 region: CASSLSRGSSPLHF.

This sequence joins TRBV11-3 and TRBJ2-3. The CDR3 runs 12 residues. Germline CDR1 SGHNT, CDR2 YENEEA. This CDR3 is CASSPEADTQYF.

The chain uses TRBV6-2 or TRBV6-3 and TRBJ2-7; the TRBD2 assignment by TCRdb is unverifiable without DNA. The CDR3 loop spans 15 amino acids. The V gene's germline CDR1 is MNHEY and CDR2 SVGEGT. The CDR3: CASSYPPSGIDEQYF.

The chain links TRBV9 to TRBJ1-4. CDR1 is SGDLS and CDR2 is YYNGEE in the germline V gene. The CDR3 sequence is 13 residues long. CDR3 amino acids: CASGRGDNEKLFF.

The gene calls are TRBV3-1 and TRBJ2-3; TCRdb picks TRBD2, but there is no DNA to check that call. CDR3 length: 17 residues. Germline values: CDR1 LGHDT, CDR2 YNNKEL (reference sequence). CDR3 residues: CASSQEVALAGADTQYF.

The chain is built from TRBV7-2 and TRBJ2-5; TCRdb reports TRBD2, a call that lacks DNA to check it against. Looked up from germline, CDR1 is SGHTA and CDR2 is FQGNSA. CDR3 length: 15 residues. The CDR3 spells CASSWGTSFLETQYF.

V and J are TRBV6-5 and TRBJ2-1; TCRdb lists TRBD2, though no DNA is available to test this call. The germline CDR1 and CDR2 sequences are MNHEY and SVGAGI. This CDR3 is 13 amino acids long. The CDR3 sequence is CASSPPPHNEQFF.

This rearrangement joins TRBV29-1 to TRBJ1-3; the TRBD1 assignment by TCRdb is unverifiable without DNA. Germline assignment: CDR1 SQVTM and CDR2 ANQGSEA. The CDR3 loop spans 14 amino acids. The CDR3 is CSVVVGGTGNTIYF.

The rearrangement uses TRBV11-2 and TRBJ1-5; the TCRdb D gene call, TRBD1, has no DNA to confirm it. The germline CDR1 and CDR2 sequences are SGHAT and FQNNGV. The CDR3 has 14 amino acids. This CDR3 reads CASSFVGGNQPQHF.